The next 27 T cell receptor beta chains were all read from a single sample in a study of T cell responses to AZD1222 COVID-19 vaccine. The method was immunoSEQ multiplex PCR; TCRdb's version includes in-frame clones alone and lacks a portion of them. Of 140,000 to 150,000 clones detected, 80% to 85% appear once; the ten largest clones hold around 4.3%. The input for sequencing was peripheral blood, taken on day 0 of MenACWY control vaccination. These receptors came from an adult in good health.

The J gene is TRBJ2-3, the V gene TRBV5-1; a weak D match, TRBD2 (6 bases). From germline, CDR1 is SGHRS and CDR2 YFSETQ. The CDR3 has 15 residues. The ends were cut back, 4 bases at V and 5 bases at J, with 17 bases in the middle. The chain's CDR3 is CASSAGTPERDTQYF. Here the CDR3 DNA reads TGCGCCAGCAGCGCCGGGACTCCGGAGAGAGATACGCAGTATTTT.

This chain uses TRBV9 with TRBJ2-3; D gene uncertain. The germline gives CDR1 SGDLS, CDR2 YYNGEE. V gave up 0 bases and J gave up 5 bases, with 4 bases separating them. The CDR3 runs to 12 residues. The CDR3 coding sequence is TGTGCCAGCAGCGTAGGGAGAGATACGCAGTATTTT. This translates into CASSVGRDTQYF. The full variable domain, its missing parts supplied by reference TRBV9 and TRBJ2-3, is DSGVTQTPKHLITATGQRVTLRCSPRSGDLSVYWYQQSLDQGLQFLIQYYNGEERAKGNILERFSAQQFPDLHSELNLSSLELGDSALYFCASSVGRDTQYFGPGTRLTVL.

The gene calls are TRBV7-6 and TRBJ1-4; D might be TRBD1 (6 bases). The CDR3 loop spans 17 amino acids. Germline lookup yields CDR1 SGHVS and CDR2 FNYEAQ. V lost 1 base, J lost 1 base, and 13 bases lay in between. CDR3 residues: CASSLGGGIKTNEKLFF. In DNA, the CDR3 is TGTGCCAGCAGCTTAGGAGGGGGGATCAAAACTAATGAAAAACTGTTTTTT.

The chain carries TRBV4-1 and TRBJ1-2; TRBD1 aligns across 8 bases. The germline V gene encodes CDR1 MGHRA and CDR2 YSYEKL. The junction had 3 bases not matched to a gene; V was cut back by 3 bases and J by 3 bases. The CDR3 has 14 residues. For the CDR3, the DNA is TGCGCCAGCAGCCAGCAGGGGGCCGACTATGGCTACACCTTC. Residues: CASSQQGADYGYTF.

The chain uses TRBV27 and TRBJ1-2, with D perhaps TRBD1 (5 bases). V was cut by 1 base and J by 4 bases, with 10 bases left in between. Germline CDR1 and CDR2: MNHEY and SMNVEV (reference sequence). The CDR3 totals 14 residues. In nucleotides, the CDR3 is TGTGCCAGCAGTTTATACCGAGACAGCTATGGCTACACCTTC. It codes for CASSLYRDSYGYTF.

The chain carries TRBV12-5 and TRBJ2-6; D is tentatively TRBD1 or TRBD2 (5 bases each). The V gene lost 2 bases and the J gene lost 4 bases, with 9 bases spanning the gap. Germline CDR1 and CDR2: LGHNT and FRNRAP. CDR3 length: 15 residues. CDR3 in amino acids: CASGLSGTGANVLTF. The CDR3 DNA follows: TGTGCTAGTGGTTTGTCGGGGACGGGGGCCAACGTCCTGACTTTC.

The chain combines TRBV9 with TRBJ2-3, with unresolved D. The germline V gene has CDR1 SGDLS and CDR2 YYNGEE. This CDR3 is 13 amino acids long. The ends were cut back, 0 bases at V and 6 bases at J, with 8 bases in the middle. The CDR3 protein is CASSVVSVDTQYF. The CDR3 bases are TGTGCCAGCAGCGTAGTAAGCGTGGATACGCAGTATTTT.

V is TRBV3-1 (or the pseudogene TRBV3-2) and J is TRBJ1-1; D gene uncertain. CDR3 length: 14 residues. Germline CDR1 LGHDT, CDR2 YNNKEL (reference sequence). Deletions cut 1 base from V and 1 base from J, with 7 bases between. The CDR3 nucleotides read TGTGCCAGCAGCCAAGTCGGCAGGAACACTGAAGCTTTCTTT. It encodes CASSQVGRNTEAFF.

This chain uses TRBV10-2 with TRBJ1-2; weak D call: TRBD1 (5 bases). Germline V CDR1 and CDR2: WSHSY, SAAADI. Trimming cost V 5 bases and J 7 bases, with 11 bases left between them. CDR3 length: 12 amino acids. In DNA form, the CDR3 reads TGCGCCAGCAGTTGGGACTTCCCTGGCTACACCTTC. Protein: CASSWDFPGYTF.

This rearrangement joins TRBV11-1 to TRBJ2-5, with 9 bases aligning to TRBD2. Per germline, CDR1 SGHAT and CDR2 FQDESV (reference sequence). CDR3 length equals 13 residues. Trimming cost V 4 bases and J 7 bases; bases outside gene matches: 4. The CDR3 region is CASSSGLAGTQYF. The CDR3 nucleotides are TGTGCCAGCAGCTCGGGACTAGCAGGGACCCAGTACTTC. The whole variable domain, remainder taken from reference TRBV11-1 and TRBJ2-5, is EAEVAQSPRYKITEKSQAVAFWCDPISGHATLYWYRQILGQGPELLVQFQDESVVDDSQLPKDRFSAERLKGVDSTLKIQPAELGDSAMYLCASSSGLAGTQYFGPGTRLLVL.

This chain joins TRBV28 and TRBJ2-1; D may be TRBD2 (5 bases). Trimming cost V 6 bases and J 0 bases, with 9 bases left between them. CDR3 length: 14 residues. Germline lookup yields CDR1 MDHEN and CDR2 SYDVKM. CDR3 sequence reads: CASSRGTSYNEQFF. The DNA of the CDR3 is TGTGCCAGCAGCCGGGGTACCTCCTACAATGAGCAGTTCTTC.

This clone was seen just once. The CDR3 here is CASSAHPPGQGAEAFF. The DNA for the CDR3 is TGTGCCAGCTCAGCCCACCCCCCCGGACAGGGGGCTGAAGCTTTCTTT. The V and J genes are TRBV18 and TRBJ1-1, with 10 nucleotides matching TRBD1. In germline, CDR1 is KGHSH, CDR2 LQKENI. The CDR3 consists of 16 residues. Germline trimming cut 5 bases from V and 6 bases from J; bases unmatched to any gene: 12.

The chain is built from TRBV3-1 (or the pseudogene TRBV3-2) and TRBJ1-4; tentatively, D is TRBD1 (5 bases). The germline V gene has CDR1 LGHDT and CDR2 YNNKEL (reference sequence). CDR3 size: 18 residues. Trimming pared 0 bases from V and 0 bases from J, leaving 14 bases between. For the CDR3, the DNA is TGTGCCAGCAGCCAAGAAGGCGAAAGGGACGCAACTAATGAAAAACTGTTTTTT. It codes for CASSQEGERDATNEKLFF.

This clone was counted between two and nine times. The gene calls are TRBV4-2 and TRBJ2-6; D unclear. CDR3 length: 16 amino acids. Trimming shortened V by 0 bases and J by 4 bases, and 10 bases separated the two germline ends. Per the germline V gene, CDR1 is LGHNA and CDR2 is YNFKEQ. The CDR3 sequence: CASSQEADSGANVLTF. Written as DNA, the CDR3 is TGTGCCAGCAGCCAAGAAGCCGACTCCGGGGCCAACGTCCTGACTTTC.

Points on this clone: One end of the junction varies from germline; a read error may be responsible. This chain links TRBV19 with TRBJ1-6, with a possible D match to TRBD1 (5 bases). Per the germline V gene, CDR1 is LNHDA and CDR2 is SQIVND (reference sequence). This CDR3 contains 15 residues. The CDR3 nucleotides are TGTGCCAGCAGTACAGGTTATCAGCATAATTCACCCCTCCACTTT. Its protein is CASSTGYQHNSPLHF.

The chain couples TRBV6-1 to TRBJ1-1; no reliable D call. From germline, CDR1 is MNHNS and CDR2 SASEGT. The CDR3 consists of 11 residues. V shed 3 bases and J shed 10 bases, with 9 bases lying between them. CDR3 region: CASSDRIGAFF. The CDR3 bases are TGTGCCAGCAGTGACCGCATAGGAGCTTTCTTT.

The chain is built from TRBV11-2 and TRBJ1-1, with D possibly TRBD1 on 6 matching bases. Germline-derived CDR1 and CDR2 are SGHAT and FQNNGV. The CDR3 runs to 14 residues. V lost 0 bases and J 7 bases, leaving 12 bases between the germline ends. As DNA, the CDR3 is TGTGCCAGCAGCTTAGATAGGACAGCTCTTGAAGCTTTCTTT. Protein: CASSLDRTALEAFF. The whole variable domain, remainder taken from reference TRBV11-2 and TRBJ1-1, is EAGVAQSPRYKIIEKRQSVAFWCNPISGHATLYWYQQILGQGPKLLIQFQNNGVVDDSQLPKDRFSAERLKGVDSTLKIQPAKLEDSAVYLCASSLDRTALEAFFGQGTRLTVV.

This clone was found once. The same CDR3 also results from other DNA sequences found in this sample. The CDR3 coding sequence is TGTGCCAGCAGCCAAGATGGTTGGAACACTGAAGCTTTCTTT. Residues: CASSQDGWNTEAFF. V and J are TRBV3-1 (or the pseudogene TRBV3-2) and TRBJ1-1; D is uncertain. CDR1 and CDR2 from the germline V gene are LGHDT and YNNKEL (reference sequence). The ends were cut back, 0 bases at V and 1 base at J, with 6 bases in the middle. There are 14 residues in the CDR3.

In DNA form, the CDR3 reads TGCGCCAGCAGTGATCTTGGCACCGGGGAGCTGTTTTTT. Protein: CASSDLGTGELFF. V and J are TRBV10-2 and TRBJ2-2, with D unclear. Germline V gene data show CDR1 as WSHSY and CDR2 as SAAADI. This CDR3 has 13 residues. V was clipped by 3 bases and J by 4 bases, with 6 bases between them.

This clone occurred a few times. The chain combines TRBV11-3 with TRBJ2-1, with D possibly matching TRBD1 (5 bases). This CDR3 contains 12 residues. The germline CDR1 and CDR2 sequences are SGHNT and YENEEA. The ends were cut back, 2 bases at V and 9 bases at J, with 8 bases in the middle. DNA for the CDR3: TGTGCCAGCAGCTTACAGGGATTTGAGCAGTTCTTC. The encoded protein is CASSLQGFEQFF.

This clone was observed a handful of times. The chain recombines TRBV9 with TRBJ1-3, with D maybe TRBD1 (6 bases). Trimming took off 1 base at V and 0 bases at J, with 14 bases between the two ends. The CDR3 sequence is 17 residues long. The V gene's germline CDR1 is SGDLS and CDR2 YYNGEE. CDR3 loop: CASSVRSGQNSGNTIYF. CDR3 sequence (DNA): TGTGCCAGCAGCGTACGGTCGGGACAAAACTCTGGAAACACCATATATTTT. Filled out from reference TRBV9 and TRBJ1-3, the complete variable domain reads DSGVTQTPKHLITATGQRVTLRCSPRSGDLSVYWYQQSLDQGLQFLIQYYNGEERAKGNILERFSAQQFPDLHSELNLSSLELGDSALYFCASSVRSGQNSGNTIYFGEGSWLTVV.

Only one count was recorded for this clone. The chain uses TRBV7-8 and TRBJ2-1, with TRBD2 matching 7 bases. The CDR3 spans 16 residues. Germline V gene data show CDR1 as SGHVS and CDR2 as FQNEAQ. V was clipped by 1 base and J by 7 bases; unmatched bases: 10. The CDR3 region is CASSLVLSVGGNEQFF. The CDR3 DNA is TGTGCCAGCAGCTTAGTTCTTAGCGTGGGGGGGAATGAGCAGTTCTTC. Based on the CDR3 plus reference TRBV7-8 and TRBJ2-1, the full variable domain is GAGVSQSPRYKVAKRGQDVALRCDPISGHVSLFWYQQALGQGPEFLTYFQNEAQLDKSGLPSDRFFAERPEGSVSTLKIQRTQQEDSAVYLCASSLVLSVGGNEQFFGPGTRLTVL.

The chain has TRBV20-1 and TRBJ1-2; 9 bases fit TRBD1. The V gene end was trimmed by 3 bases and the J gene end by 8 bases; junction bases not matched to a gene: 13. CDR3 size: 15 residues. Germline CDR1 is DFQATT and CDR2 is SNEGSKA (reference sequence). CDR3 residues: CSASDMGQGGRGYTF. DNA for the CDR3: TGCAGTGCTAGTGACATGGGACAGGGAGGACGCGGCTACACCTTC.

The genes are TRBV5-1 and TRBJ1-5, with TRBD1 matching over 7 bases. Trimming removed 2 bases from V and 3 bases from J; junction bases left unmatched: 5. Germline CDR1 reads SGHRS; CDR2 reads YFSETQ. There are 15 residues in the CDR3. In DNA form, the CDR3 reads TGCGCCAGCAGCTTAGACGGGACAGTCAATCAGCCCCAGCATTTT. Protein: CASSLDGTVNQPQHF.

The genes are TRBV5-4 and TRBJ2-1; 11 nucleotides align to TRBD2. V lost 4 bases to trimming and J lost 6 bases; unmatched junction nucleotides: 9. This CDR3 has 16 amino acids. Germline loops: CDR1 SGHNT, CDR2 YYREEE (reference sequence). CDR3 sequence: CASSRSGGASGNEQFF. In DNA form, the CDR3 reads TGTGCCAGCAGCCGTAGCGGGGGGGCCTCGGGCAATGAGCAGTTCTTC.

This clone is a singleton in its sample. V gene TRBV5-4 combines with J gene TRBJ1-6, with D perhaps matching TRBD1 (5 bases). This CDR3 has 17 amino acids. CDR1 and CDR2 from the germline V gene are SGHNT and YYREEE (reference sequence). V was clipped by 0 bases and J by 8 bases, with 18 bases between them. This CDR3 is CASSLGGRGAADSPLHF. CDR3 DNA sequence: TGTGCCAGCAGCTTGGGAGGGAGGGGAGCCGCCGATTCACCCCTCCACTTT. Looking up the rest from reference TRBV5-4 and TRBJ1-6 gives the full variable domain: ETGVTQSPTHLIKTRGQQVTLRCSSQSGHNTVSWYQQALGQGPQFIFQYYREEENGRGNFPPRFSGLQFPNYSSELNVNALELDDSALYLCASSLGGRGAADSPLHFGNGTRLTVT.

This chain uses TRBV18 with TRBJ2-5; the match to TRBD2 covers 7 bases. This CDR3 comprises 14 residues. Germline V lookup: CDR1 KGHSH, CDR2 LQKENI. Trimming took 6 bases from V and 2 from J; bases not matched to a gene: 6. The CDR3 nucleotides are TGTGCCAGCTCTTCAGGGAGGGATCAAGAGACCCAGTACTTC. Protein: CASSSGRDQETQYF.